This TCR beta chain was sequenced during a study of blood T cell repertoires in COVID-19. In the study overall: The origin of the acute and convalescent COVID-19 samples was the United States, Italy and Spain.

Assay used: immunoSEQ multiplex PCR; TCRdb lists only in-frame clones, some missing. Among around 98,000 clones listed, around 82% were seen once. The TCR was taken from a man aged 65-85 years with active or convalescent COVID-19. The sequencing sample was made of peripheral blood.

DNA of the CDR3: TGTGCCAGCAGCCAAGATGAGAGGACTAGGGTTCCTGATACGCAGTATTTT. It translates to CASSQDERTRVPDTQYF. The chain combines TRBV4-2 with TRBJ2-3, with 7 bases fitting TRBD2. This CDR3 is built from 17 residues. Trimming at V came to 0 bases and at J to 6 bases, leaving 12 bases not matched to a gene. Germline V CDR1 and CDR2: LGHNA, YNFKEQ.